The text below deals with one T cell receptor beta chain. This sample stems from a study of shared clonotypes between healthy human individuals. Study-wide context: The cohort comprised a couple of women and a few men. Their ages spanned 18 to 49 years.

The germline V gene has CDR1 MNHNY and CDR2 SVGAGI (reference sequence). The CDR3 sequence is 14 residues long. Trimming pared 2 bases from V and 0 bases from J, leaving 7 bases between. The assay ran at deep level. The sequencing of unsorted PBMC DNA took place on ten immunoSEQ deep assay plates. Method: immunoSEQ multiplex PCR; TCRdb's copy keeps in-frame clones and lacks some. The sample carries about 490,000 clones, approximately 80% recorded once. This clonotype was obtained from a woman aged 40 to 50 in good health. Some clones in this sample may be carry-over from other donors' samples. This chain connects TRBV6-6 to TRBJ1-1; weak D call: TRBD1 (5 bases). Sequencing used PBMCs. The CDR3: CASSYGGMNTEAFF. The CDR3 DNA follows: TGTGCCAGCAGTTACGGGGGTATGAACACTGAAGCTTTCTTT.